The next 17 T cell receptor beta chains were all read from a single sample in a study of T-cell memory formation after mild COVID-19. TCRdb re-called the 5' RACE reads through MiXCR, storing one row per CDR3 protein. The sample has 300,000 to 350,000 distinct CDR3 sequences, roughly 13% seen once; the top ten hold about 20%. The sequencing input was PBMCs or a T cell subset sorted from them (not recorded which). Receptors were obtained from a man between 18 and 29 years old who had mild COVID-19 (a few samples of this study predate the infection). Cell type and time point are not known.

This clonotype was observed a handful of times. The CDR3 coding sequence is TGTGCCAGCAGTGGGGGGGGCGGGAGATACCTAGGAGATACGCAGTATTTT. Translating it yields CASSGGGGRYLGDTQYF. V usage is TRBV6-6 and J usage is TRBJ2-3; tentative D call: TRBD2 (7 bases). The germline V and J ends were trimmed by 5 bases and 5 bases, with 23 bases remaining between them. This CDR3 contains 17 residues. The V gene's germline CDR1 is MNHNY and CDR2 SVGAGI (reference sequence).

This clonotype was found a few times. V gene TRBV6-2 or TRBV6-3 combines with J gene TRBJ2-1, with TRBD2 matching over 10 bases. The J segment lost 1 base and the V segment lost 6 bases, leaving 3 bases of the junction unmatched. Germline V gene sequence: CDR1 MNHEY, CDR2 SVGEGT. The CDR3 consists of 15 residues. The DNA for the CDR3 is TGTGCCAGCAGCGAGCGGGGGGGATCCTACAATGAGCAGTTCTTC. Translation: CASSERGGSYNEQFF.

This clonotype was seen ten or more times. The CDR3 loop is CASSEQVYGYTF. The CDR3 DNA reads as TGTGCCAGCAGCGAACAAGTTTATGGCTACACCTTC. This chain uses TRBV7-9 with TRBJ1-2; D is unclear. Trimming left V 5 bases short and J 5 bases short, with 9 bases between. There are 12 residues in the CDR3. The germline V gene encodes CDR1 SEHNR and CDR2 FQNEAQ (reference sequence).

This clonotype was recorded many times. This rearrangement joins TRBV4-1 to TRBJ1-5; a possible D gene is TRBD1 (6 bases). The CDR3 covers 15 residues. CDR1 and CDR2 (germline): MGHRA, YSYEKL. The V and J ends lost 3 bases and 4 bases respectively, with 13 bases between them. The chain's CDR3 is CASSQGASANQPQHF. CDR3 coding DNA: TGCGCCAGCAGCCAGGGGGCCAGCGCTAATCAGCCCCAGCATTTT.

The gene calls are TRBV7-2 and TRBJ1-1; D remains ambiguous. V was cut by 5 bases and J by 2 bases, with 12 bases left in between. CDR3 length: 14 residues. Germline CDR1 SGHTA, CDR2 FQGNSA. This chain's CDR3 is CASSPDRRNTEAFF. The CDR3, as DNA: TGTGCCAGCAGCCCTGACCGGAGAAACACTGAAGCTTTCTTT.

The gene calls are TRBV28 and TRBJ2-7; D possibly corresponds to TRBD1 (5 bases). V was cut by 7 bases and J by 4 bases, with 5 bases left in between. The CDR3 has 10 amino acids. CDR1 is MDHEN and CDR2 is SYDVKM in the germline V gene. In nucleotides, the CDR3 is TGTGCCAGCAAGGGGTACGAGCAGTACGTC. Translation gives CASKGYEQYV.

In this sample, this clonotype turned up a few times. The chain combines TRBV4-2 with TRBJ2-7, with 8 positions matching TRBD1. The germline CDR1 and CDR2 sequences are LGHNA and YNFKEQ. The CDR3 is 16 residues long. The junction had 8 bases not matched to a gene; V was cut back by 0 bases and J by 4 bases. Here the CDR3 reads CASSQERQGARYEQYF. Written as DNA, the CDR3 is TGTGCCAGCAGCCAAGAGAGGCAGGGGGCAAGATACGAGCAGTACTTC.

The chain links TRBV5-1 to TRBJ2-7; no clear D gene. V was shortened by 0 bases and J by 7 bases, with 11 bases between the two germline ends. This CDR3 comprises 13 residues. CDR1 is SGHRS, CDR2 YFSETQ, per germline. CDR3: CASSLAAGLEQYF. As DNA, the CDR3 is TGCGCCAGCAGCTTGGCGGCCGGCCTGGAGCAGTACTTC.

This CDR3 is CASSQEVGSNQPQHF. DNA of the CDR3: TGTGCCAGCAGCCAAGAAGTGGGTAGCAATCAGCCCCAGCATTTT. This chain uses TRBV4-2 with TRBJ1-5; D call uncertain. The CDR3 is made up of 15 amino acids. V was clipped by 0 bases and J by 0 bases, with 6 bases between them. The V gene's germline CDR1 is LGHNA and CDR2 YNFKEQ.

A few counts support this clonotype. V and J are TRBV10-3 and TRBJ1-2, with 8 bases fitting TRBD1. The ends lost 5 bases at V and 7 bases at J; junction bases unmatched: 9. This CDR3 region has 14 residues. From germline, CDR1 is ENHRY and CDR2 SYGVKD. CDR3 residues: CAISTGQGPFGYTF. In nucleotides, the CDR3 is TGTGCCATCAGTACTGGACAGGGCCCGTTTGGCTACACCTTC.

There are a few counts of this clonotype. This rearrangement joins TRBV12-3 or TRBV12-4 to TRBJ2-7, with 7 bases matching TRBD1. Germline trimming cut 3 bases from V and 4 bases from J; bases unmatched to any gene: 3. There are 13 residues in the CDR3. CDR3 DNA: TGTGCCAGCAGTTTGGGACAGCAGTACGAGCAGTACGTC. This translates into CASSLGQQYEQYV.

V is TRBV18 and J is TRBJ2-7, with D possibly being TRBD1 or TRBD2 (5 bases each). CDR1 is KGHSH, CDR2 LQKENI, per germline. This CDR3 region has 16 residues. Trimming removed 1 base from V and 0 bases from J, with 13 bases in between. The CDR3 DNA sequence: TGTGCCAGCTCACCACTTCCGGGACGGAGCTCCTACGAGCAGTACGTC. Translating gives CASSPLPGRSSYEQYV.

This clonotype was seen only a few times. The genes are TRBV29-1 and TRBJ1-1, with 8 positions matching TRBD1. Trimming at V came to 4 bases and at J to 5 bases, leaving 3 bases not matched to a gene. Per germline, CDR1 SQVTM and CDR2 ANQGSEA. This CDR3 is 12 amino acids long. As DNA, the CDR3 is TGCAGCGTTGTGGACAGGGAGACTGAAGCTTTCTTT. Encoded protein: CSVVDRETEAFF.

As to this clonotype: At one boundary the junction diverges from the germline segment, which might be a read error. CDR3 coding DNA: TGTGACATCAGTGACTTGGGCCGCACAGATACGCAGTATTTT. This translates into CDISDLGRTDTQYF. V usage is TRBV10-3 and J usage is TRBJ2-3; the D is unclear. Germline lookup yields CDR1 ENHRY and CDR2 SYGVKD. The CDR3 covers 14 residues.

The CDR3: CASSLGTSGAETQYF. The CDR3 coding sequence is TGTGCCAGCAGCTTGGGGACTAGCGGGGCCGAGACCCAGTACTTC. The chain is built from TRBV7-3 and TRBJ2-5; 13 bases align to TRBD2. This CDR3 is built from 15 residues. Germline CDR1 SGHTA, CDR2 FQGTGA. After removal of 3 bases from V and 5 bases from J, the junction contained 3 bases not matched to a gene. The full variable domain, completed using reference TRBV7-3 and TRBJ2-5, is GAGVSQTPSNKVTEKGKYVELRCDPISGHTALYWYRQSLGQGPEFLIYFQGTGAADDSGLPNDRFFAVRPEGSVSTLKIQRTERGDSAVYLCASSLGTSGAETQYFGPGTRLLVL.

This clonotype was seen more than once but under ten times. The chain links TRBV5-4 to TRBJ1-1; D might be TRBD1 (5 bases). Trimming took off 1 base at V and 0 bases at J, with 16 bases between the two ends. The germline V gene encodes CDR1 SGHNT and CDR2 YYREEE (reference sequence). This CDR3 contains 17 residues. Here the CDR3 reads CASSLPGDGDLNTEAFF. The CDR3 DNA follows: TGTGCCAGCAGCTTGCCTGGGGACGGCGACTTGAACACTGAAGCTTTCTTT.

The chain carries TRBV5-1 and TRBJ1-1, with TRBD1 matching over 9 bases. CDR1 SGHRS and CDR2 YFSETQ come from the germline V gene. The CDR3 length is 16 residues. V dropped 4 bases and J dropped 0; count of bases not matched to a gene: 7. The chain's CDR3 is CASSRGTGPLNTEAFF. CDR3 in DNA: TGCGCCAGCAGCCGGGGGACAGGGCCTCTGAACACTGAAGCTTTCTTT.